Listed here is a single T cell receptor (beta chain). Its antigen is unidentified. Trimming removed 2 bases at V and 1 base at J, with 9 bases between. The germline V gene encodes CDR1 SGHNT and CDR2 YYREEE (reference sequence). The CDR3 is made up of 14 amino acids. Sampled while nominally healthy, donors likely had unrecorded immune exposures. The data originate from a study of cytomegalovirus exposure and HLA in healthy donors. Study information: An early data release held tens of millions of unique TCRs from HLA-typed donors. Broader study findings: Reportedly, a later analysis found an Asian-associated ancestry cluster had fewer N-insertions than the approximately 670-donor mean.

With 60 Vbeta and 13 Jbeta primers, the PCR was carried out. As originally analysed: Later, an analysis found roughly 80 million unique TCR beta chains, and roughly 9.9 million of these were shared. Measured with immunoSEQ multiplex PCR; TCRdb has only the in-frame clones, and not every one. V and J calls and clone size come straight from that table; D and trimming were deduced from the DNA. The table includes roughly 110,000 clones, roughly 80% detected once. The sample was PBMCs. The chain employs TRBV5-4 and TRBJ1-1; D possibly corresponds to TRBD1 (6 bases). The sequence was obtained from a young man in good health and CMV-seropositive. CDR3 bases: TGTGCCAGCAGCTTCGGACAGACGAACACTGAAGCTTTCTTT. Amino acid sequence: CASSFGQTNTEAFF.